These T cell receptor beta chains were read from a single sample in a study of T cells in Graves' hyperthyroidism and ophthalmopathy. TCRdb reanalysed the multiplex PCR reads using MiXCR and keeps one entry per CDR3 protein. The sample contains under 350,000 distinct CDR3 sequences, roughly an eighth of which appear only once. Sequenced sample: blood. Receptor source: a woman aged 40-49 years with Graves' hyperthyroidism. CDR3s include the opening cysteine and the closing phenylalanine or tryptophan. A D gene is named only where the DNA matches it firmly. Expanded clones are given a class, and other clones once, few, many or no size at all.

J gene | D gene | V gene | clone size | CDR3 DNA | CDR3 protein
TRBJ2-7 | . | TRBV5-5 | few | TGTGCCAGCAGCCGAGGGGGGTCCCTCGGGTACGAGCAGTACTTC | CASSRGGSLGYEQYF
TRBJ2-1 | TRBD2 | TRBV20-1 | many | TGCAGTGCTAGAGATCCCAGCGGGAGTTCTTACAATGAGCAGTTCTTC | CSARDPSGSSYNEQFF
TRBJ1-6 | TRBD1 | TRBV6-5 | . | TGTGCCAGCAGTTACTCCGGGACAGGGGATTCACCCCTCCACTTT | CASSYSGTGDSPLHF
TRBJ2-5 | TRBD2 | TRBV5-1 | . | TGCGCCAGCAGCTCGGGGGGGGGGCAAGAGACCCAGTACTTC | CASSSGGGQETQYF
TRBJ1-4 | TRBD1 | TRBV3-1 | many | TGTGCCAGCAGCCAATCCGACAGGGCGGGAAAACTGTTTTTT | CASSQSDRAGKLFF
TRBJ2-6 | TRBD1 | TRBV4-1 | . | TGCGCCAGCAGCCCCGGGACAGGGGGTTCTGCTGGGGCCAACGTCCTGACTTTC | CASSPGTGGSAGANVLTF
TRBJ2-5 | . | TRBV11-2 | many | TGTGCCAGCACCATATGGCCCGGATCGAGCCGGGAAGAGGGGACCCAGTACTTC | CASTIWPGSSREEGTQYF
TRBJ2-1 | TRBD2 | TRBV29-1 | many | TGTCCGAGACTAGCGGTCAACAATGAGCAGTTCTTC | CPRLAVNNEQFF
TRBJ2-1 | TRBD2 | TRBV14 | . | TGTGCCAGCAGCCAAGGGGGGACTAGCGGGAGGGGAGTTGAGCAGTTCTTC | CASSQGGTSGRGVEQFF
TRBJ1-1 | . | TRBV10-3 | many | TGTGCCATCAGTGCCGGGGTTCACACTGAAGCTTTCTTT | CAISAGVHTEAFF
TRBJ2-1 | TRBD2 | TRBV7-9 | many | TGTGCCAGCAGCGCGACGAACAGCGGGGTCGCTCAGCAGTTCTTC | CASSATNSGVAQQFF
TRBJ2-7 | TRBD2 | TRBV7-6 | many | TGTGCCAGCAGCGAGGGACTAGCGGGAGGGGGGCAGTACTTC | CASSEGLAGGGQYF
TRBJ2-1 | TRBD2 | TRBV7-9 | few | TGTGCCAGCAGCCGGACTAGCGGTGCCTACAATGAGCAGTTCTTC | CASSRTSGAYNEQFF
TRBJ1-5 | TRBD1 | TRBV6-1 | many | TGTGCCAGCAGTCTGACTACACAGGGGGTCAATCAGCCCCAGCATTTT | CASSLTTQGVNQPQHF
TRBJ2-3 | TRBD1 | TRBV6-1 | many | TGTGCCAGCAGTGGCACCGGGACAGCTAGCACAGATACGCAGTATTTT | CASSGTGTASTDTQYF
TRBJ2-7 | TRBD2 | TRBV9 | few | TGTGCCAGCAGCCCCTCTAGCGGGGGCTACGAGCAGTACTTC | CASSPSSGGYEQYF
TRBJ2-3 | . | TRBV5-8 | few | TGTGCCAGCAGCATCGGACAGACCACAGATACGCAGTATTTT | CASSIGQTTDTQYF
TRBJ2-1 | . | TRBV6-1 | many | TGTGCCAGCAGTCCGGTTGGCGGGCTCTACAATGAGCAGTTCTTC | CASSPVGGLYNEQFF
TRBJ2-1 | . | TRBV7-3 | many | TGTGCCAGCAGCCTCGGGACATCCCCCGCCCCCTCCTACAATGAGCAGTTCTTC | CASSLGTSPAPSYNEQFF
TRBJ2-3 | . | TRBV13 | . | TGTGCCAGCAGCTTACGGAGCACGTATACGCAGTATTTT | CASSLRSTYTQYF
TRBJ2-5 | TRBD2 | TRBV5-1 | many | TGCGCCAGCAGCTTGGTGGGACTAGCGGGTGAGACCCAGTACTTC | CASSLVGLAGETQYF
TRBJ1-2 | . | TRBV10-3 | . | TGTGCCATCAGTGGGCACGGCGCCACTTCTGATGGCTACACCTTC | CAISGHGATSDGYTF
TRBJ1-1 | . | TRBV28 | once | TGTGCCAGCAGTGCCTGGGGAGAGGGCGGGAGCGCTGAAGCTTTCTTT | CASSAWGEGGSAEAFF
TRBJ2-1 | TRBD2 | TRBV20-1 | . | TGCAGTGCTACGAGGGACTACGGACTTCTGCGGGAGCAGTTCTTC | CSATRDYGLLREQFF
TRBJ1-5 | . | TRBV7-9 | many | TGTGCCAGCAGCCCGGCACTTCATCAGCCCCAGCATTTT | CASSPALHQPQHF
TRBJ2-7 | TRBD2 | TRBV6-6 | many | TGTGCCAGCAGTTACGGGACTAGCGAAATCTACGAGCAGTACTTC | CASSYGTSEIYEQYF
TRBJ2-3 | . | TRBV2 | many | TGTGCCAGCAGTGTAGAGGATTTCGCAGATACGCAGTATTTT | CASSVEDFADTQYF
TRBJ1-1 | TRBD1 | TRBV27 | many | TGTGCCAGCAGTTACAGGGGTTCGTCTGAAGCTTTCTTT | CASSYRGSSEAFF
TRBJ2-3 | . | TRBV30 | few | TGTGCCTGGAGTGTTGGTAGTCGAGATACGCAGTATTTT | CAWSVGSRDTQYF
TRBJ1-5 | . | TRBV6-1 | many | TGTGCCAGCAGTGGGTCAGCCTATAGCAATCAGCCCCAGCATTTT | CASSGSAYSNQPQHF
TRBJ2-7 | . | TRBV19 | . | TGTGCCAGTAGTCCCGAGAACAGGAGATACGAGCAGTACTTC | CASSPENRRYEQYF
TRBJ2-1 | TRBD2 | TRBV11-2 | many | TGTGCCAGCAGCTCAGGAGGGTGGACTAGCGGGACGAGCTCCTACAATGAGCAGTTCTTC | CASSSGGWTSGTSSYNEQFF
TRBJ2-1 | TRBD2 | TRBV19 | many | TGTGCCAGTAGTAGGAGGGCGACTAGCGACCACAATGAGCAGTTCTTC | CASSRRATSDHNEQFF
TRBJ1-5 | . | TRBV18 | many | TGTGCCAGCTCACCAAACGGTGGTAGCAATCAGCCCCAGCATTTT | CASSPNGGSNQPQHF
TRBJ2-7 | . | TRBV20-1 | . | TGCAGTGCTAGCCCGGACTACCTTGACTACGAGCAGTACTTC | CSASPDYLDYEQYF
TRBJ1-6 | . | TRBV19 | . | TGTGCCAGTAGTATGGATGACTTTTCACCCCTCCACTTT | CASSMDDFSPLHF
TRBJ2-1 | . | TRBV28 | many | TGTGCCAGCATTGCTACTAGCCCCTACAATGAGCAGTTCTTC | CASIATSPYNEQFF
TRBJ2-5 | . | TRBV9 | many | TGTGCCAGCAGCGTAGGCGGGGTCCAAGAGACCCAGTACTTC | CASSVGGVQETQYF